A selection of T cell receptor beta chains follows, all from one sample in a study of blood T cell repertoires in COVID-19. TCRdb's table, derived via immunoSEQ multiplex PCR, lists solely in-frame clones and lacks some. The sample has around 320,000 clones, over 85% seen once. The sample taken for sequencing was PBMCs or T cells enriched from blood (not recorded which). The receptors stem from a woman aged 45-60 years who had been exposed to COVID-19. CDR3s include the opening cysteine and the closing phenylalanine or tryptophan. A D gene is named only where the DNA matches it firmly. Clone sizes are given selectively: once, few, many, or a class where the clone is expanded.

CDR3nt: TGTGCCAGCAGCCAACTACTAGCGGGGGGGCCGCCAGATACGCAGTATTTT
CDR3aa: CASSQLLAGGPPDTQYF
j_gene: TRBJ2-3
d_gene: TRBD2
abundance: NA
v_gene: TRBV4-2

CDR3nt: TGCGCCAGCAGCTTGGCCCCAGGGGAGACCACTGAAGCTTTCTTT
CDR3aa: CASSLAPGETTEAFF
j_gene: TRBJ1-1
d_gene: NA
abundance: once
v_gene: TRBV5-1

CDR3nt: TGTGCCAGCAGGGAACCGGGACTAGCATCTAGCACAGATACGCAGTATTTT
CDR3aa: CASREPGLASSTDTQYF
j_gene: TRBJ2-3
d_gene: TRBD2
abundance: once
v_gene: TRBV6-1

CDR3nt: TGCAGCGTTGAGGTAACAGCTTATGGCTACACCTTC
CDR3aa: CSVEVTAYGYTF
j_gene: TRBJ1-2
d_gene: NA
abundance: NA
v_gene: TRBV29-1

CDR3nt: TGTGCCAGTAGCACGGGCGGCGGGGTCTCCTACAATGAGCAGTTCTTC
CDR3aa: CASSTGGGVSYNEQFF
j_gene: TRBJ2-1
d_gene: NA
abundance: NA
v_gene: TRBV19

CDR3nt: TGTGCCAGCAGTTTTTCGGGGGGGGAGCTGTTTTTT
CDR3aa: CASSFSGGELFF
j_gene: TRBJ2-2
d_gene: NA
abundance: NA
v_gene: TRBV12-3/TRBV12-4

CDR3nt: TGTGCCACCAGCAGAGATCTTCTGGGACAGGGGGCGTGGGAGCAGTACTTC
CDR3aa: CATSRDLLGQGAWEQYF
j_gene: TRBJ2-7
d_gene: TRBD1
abundance: NA
v_gene: TRBV15

CDR3nt: TGCGCCAGCAGCTCCGGGACAGGGGTTGGCGAGCAGTACTTC
CDR3aa: CASSSGTGVGEQYF
j_gene: TRBJ2-7
d_gene: TRBD1
abundance: NA
v_gene: TRBV5-1

CDR3nt: TGTGCCTGGAGTGCAAGGACAGGGAACACAGATACGCAGTATTTT
CDR3aa: CAWSARTGNTDTQYF
j_gene: TRBJ2-3
d_gene: TRBD1
abundance: NA
v_gene: TRBV30

CDR3nt: TGCAGCGTTGAAACAGGTCCGAACACTGAAGCTTTCTTT
CDR3aa: CSVETGPNTEAFF
j_gene: TRBJ1-1
d_gene: NA
abundance: NA
v_gene: TRBV29-1

CDR3nt: TGTGCCAGCAGTGCAACTACTAGCGGGGGGGCGAAAGATACGCAGTATTTT
CDR3aa: CASSATTSGGAKDTQYF
j_gene: TRBJ2-3
d_gene: TRBD2
abundance: NA
v_gene: TRBV25-1

CDR3nt: TGTGCCAGCAGCTTAGGACAGGGCGACTATGGCTACACCTTC
CDR3aa: CASSLGQGDYGYTF
j_gene: TRBJ1-2
d_gene: TRBD1
abundance: NA
v_gene: TRBV11-1

CDR3nt: TGTGCCAGCAGGGGCAGAGCTAGCACAGATACGCAGTATTTT
CDR3aa: CASRGRASTDTQYF
j_gene: TRBJ2-3
d_gene: NA
abundance: NA
v_gene: TRBV6-5

CDR3nt: TGTGCCAGAAGCTTGAGCTCCCACCGTGACACCGGGGAGCTGTTTTTT
CDR3aa: CARSLSSHRDTGELFF
j_gene: TRBJ2-2
d_gene: NA
abundance: NA
v_gene: TRBV7-5

CDR3nt: TGTGCCAGCAGCTCGGACAGGGGAGGCAATGAGCAGTTCTTC
CDR3aa: CASSSDRGGNEQFF
j_gene: TRBJ2-1
d_gene: TRBD1
abundance: NA
v_gene: TRBV5-6

CDR3nt: TGTGCCAGCAGTTCGCAGGGGGGAGTTCAGCCCCAGCATTTT
CDR3aa: CASSSQGGVQPQHF
j_gene: TRBJ1-5
d_gene: TRBD1
abundance: NA
v_gene: TRBV7-9

CDR3nt: TGTGCCAGCGGGGGGGGAACCTCCTACAATGAGCAGTTCTTC
CDR3aa: CASGGGTSYNEQFF
j_gene: TRBJ2-1
d_gene: TRBD2
abundance: NA
v_gene: TRBV6-5

CDR3nt: TGTGCCAGCAGCCCCCTGGGGACAGTACCCACCGGGGAGCTGTTTTTT
CDR3aa: CASSPLGTVPTGELFF
j_gene: TRBJ2-2
d_gene: TRBD1
abundance: NA
v_gene: TRBV27

CDR3nt: TGTGCCAGCAGCCGACTGACAGGGGGTTTCGGGGGCTACACCTTC
CDR3aa: CASSRLTGGFGGYTF
j_gene: TRBJ1-2
d_gene: TRBD1
abundance: NA
v_gene: TRBV3-1/TRBV3-2

CDR3nt: TGTGCCAGCAGGGCCCGGGGGTGGACTAGCGGGGGCCAAGACCCCTCCTACGAGCAGTACTTC
CDR3aa: CASRARGWTSGGQDPSYEQYF
j_gene: TRBJ2-7
d_gene: TRBD2
abundance: few
v_gene: TRBV2

CDR3nt: TGTGCCTGGAGTCCTCTAGCGGGGGGCGTCGACAATGAGCAGTTCTTC
CDR3aa: CAWSPLAGGVDNEQFF
j_gene: TRBJ2-1
d_gene: TRBD2
abundance: NA
v_gene: TRBV30

CDR3nt: TGTGCCAGCAGTTGGACTAGCGGGGGACCAGATACGCAGTATTTT
CDR3aa: CASSWTSGGPDTQYF
j_gene: TRBJ2-3
d_gene: TRBD2
abundance: NA
v_gene: TRBV2

CDR3nt: TGTGCCAGCAGCCCCACAGGGGGCGGAAACATTCAGTACTTC
CDR3aa: CASSPTGGGNIQYF
j_gene: TRBJ2-4
d_gene: TRBD1
abundance: NA
v_gene: TRBV6-5

CDR3nt: TGTGCCAGAAGCGCTTACTCCGGGACAGGAAGGAACACTGAAGCTTTCTTT
CDR3aa: CARSAYSGTGRNTEAFF
j_gene: TRBJ1-1
d_gene: TRBD1
abundance: NA
v_gene: TRBV5-3

CDR3nt: TGTGCCAGCAGCCGAGGCGACAGGGGGTTAAGTTCACCCCTCCACTTT
CDR3aa: CASSRGDRGLSSPLHF
j_gene: TRBJ1-6
d_gene: TRBD1
abundance: once
v_gene: TRBV7-8

CDR3nt: TGCGCCAGCAGCCAAGATCTTGGAGTCTCGATTTATAGCAATCAGCCCCAGCATTTT
CDR3aa: CASSQDLGVSIYSNQPQHF
j_gene: TRBJ1-5
d_gene: NA
abundance: NA
v_gene: TRBV4-1

CDR3nt: TGTGCCTGGGGGCAGCGGGGGAAATACAATGAGCAGTTCTTC
CDR3aa: CAWGQRGKYNEQFF
j_gene: TRBJ2-1
d_gene: TRBD2
abundance: NA
v_gene: TRBV30

CDR3nt: TGTGCCAGCAGCCGTTTCGGGAACACCGGGGAGCTGTTTTTT
CDR3aa: CASSRFGNTGELFF
j_gene: TRBJ2-2
d_gene: NA
abundance: few
v_gene: TRBV3-1/TRBV3-2

CDR3nt: TGTGCCAGCAGCTTAACCGCGGGGGCTGAAGCTTTCTTT
CDR3aa: CASSLTAGAEAFF
j_gene: TRBJ1-1
d_gene: NA
abundance: NA
v_gene: TRBV7-9

CDR3nt: TGTGCCAGCAGTACCCGAGGGTGGGGCAATCAGCCCCAGCATTTT
CDR3aa: CASSTRGWGNQPQHF
j_gene: TRBJ1-5
d_gene: NA
abundance: NA
v_gene: TRBV28

CDR3nt: TGTGCCAGCAGCCCCTTGACAGGAAGGGGGGGCTATGGCTACACCTTC
CDR3aa: CASSPLTGRGGYGYTF
j_gene: TRBJ1-2
d_gene: NA
abundance: NA
v_gene: TRBV7-2

CDR3nt: TGTGCCAGCAGCGAGACAGGGTCCCAAAACATTCAGTACTTC
CDR3aa: CASSETGSQNIQYF
j_gene: TRBJ2-4
d_gene: TRBD1
abundance: NA
v_gene: TRBV28

CDR3nt: TGTGCCAGCAGTCTAGATTGGGACACCGGGGAGCTGTTTTTT
CDR3aa: CASSLDWDTGELFF
j_gene: TRBJ2-2
d_gene: NA
abundance: NA
v_gene: TRBV7-2

CDR3nt: TGTGCCAGCAGTTACGGTCGGACATACTTGGGGAGCAATCAGCCCCAGCATTTT
CDR3aa: CASSYGRTYLGSNQPQHF
j_gene: TRBJ1-5
d_gene: NA
abundance: NA
v_gene: TRBV6-2/TRBV6-3

CDR3nt: TGTGCCATCAGTGAGGGACAGGGAACCGGGGAGCTGTTTTTT
CDR3aa: CAISEGQGTGELFF
j_gene: TRBJ2-2
d_gene: TRBD1
abundance: NA
v_gene: TRBV10-3

CDR3nt: TGCGCCAGCCAACCACGAGCGGGGGCTCAAGAGACCCAGTACTTC
CDR3aa: CASQPRAGAQETQYF
j_gene: TRBJ2-5
d_gene: TRBD2
abundance: NA
v_gene: TRBV5-1

CDR3nt: TGTGCCAGCAGCCATTCGAGTTCTCGCTCCTATAATTCACCCCTCCACTTT
CDR3aa: CASSHSSSRSYNSPLHF
j_gene: TRBJ1-6
d_gene: NA
abundance: NA
v_gene: TRBV3-1/TRBV3-2

CDR3nt: TGTGCCAGCAGCCGGACAGGCCATGGGGGGACCCAGTACTTC
CDR3aa: CASSRTGHGGTQYF
j_gene: TRBJ2-5
d_gene: TRBD1
abundance: NA
v_gene: TRBV3-1/TRBV3-2

CDR3nt: TGTGCCAGCAGCGGGACTTGGACGGTAAGCAATCAGCCCCAGCATTTT
CDR3aa: CASSGTWTVSNQPQHF
j_gene: TRBJ1-5
d_gene: NA
abundance: NA
v_gene: TRBV28

CDR3nt: TGTGCCAGCAGGGGACAGGGGGCGCAGAATGAGCAGTTCTTC
CDR3aa: CASRGQGAQNEQFF
j_gene: TRBJ2-1
d_gene: TRBD1
abundance: NA
v_gene: TRBV28

CDR3nt: TGTGCCAGCAGACGGGGGGGCCCGAGCACAGATACGCAGTATTTT
CDR3aa: CASRRGGPSTDTQYF
j_gene: TRBJ2-3
d_gene: TRBD2
abundance: NA
v_gene: TRBV25-1

CDR3nt: TGTGCCAGCAGCACTGTAGCGGGGGAGACCGGGGAGCTGTTTTTT
CDR3aa: CASSTVAGETGELFF
j_gene: TRBJ2-2
d_gene: TRBD2
abundance: NA
v_gene: TRBV6-5

CDR3nt: TGTGCCATCAACAGTCCAGGTCCCTATGGCTACACCTTC
CDR3aa: CAINSPGPYGYTF
j_gene: TRBJ1-2
d_gene: NA
abundance: once
v_gene: TRBV6-5

CDR3nt: TGTGCCAGCAGCCAATGGGACAAATCTAACTATGGCTACACCTTC
CDR3aa: CASSQWDKSNYGYTF
j_gene: TRBJ1-2
d_gene: NA
abundance: once
v_gene: TRBV16

CDR3nt: TGTGCCAGCAGAGCCCCGGGACTAGCGACTTCGCCCCAGTACTTC
CDR3aa: CASRAPGLATSPQYF
j_gene: TRBJ2-7
d_gene: TRBD2
abundance: NA
v_gene: TRBV11-2